This T cell receptor (beta chain) was sequenced during a study of tumor-infiltrating lymphocytes in oesophageal squamous cell carcinoma. This clonotype was recorded a few times. TCRdb processed the PCR reads anew with MiXCR; each CDR3 protein has one entry. The repertoire consists of about 20,000 distinct CDR3 sequences, with 35% to 50% occurring once and the leading ten covering 10%. This CDR3 comprises 15 residues. Germline-derived CDR1 and CDR2 are SGHTA and FQGTGA. Specimen: normal esophageal tissue next to the tumor. This receptor was taken from a male donor with esophageal squamous cell carcinoma. The rearrangement links TRBV7-3 to TRBJ2-5; TRBD2 aligns across 12 bases. The J call is uncertain, as TRBJ2-7 better fits the DNA end. The CDR3 coding sequence is TGTGCCAGCAGCTTGACTAGCGGGAGTAGGTACGAGCAGTACTTC. It translates to CASSLTSGSRYEQYF.